These 17 T cell receptor beta chains share one sample of origin, sequenced in a study of blood T cells in healthy people across ages (dated by TCRdb to about 2015). Receptor amplification or capture employed 5' RACE. Sequencing instrument: Illumina HiSeq 2500. The second PCR ran for roughly 7 to 12 cycles and used a J-beta primer mix along with a sample-barcoded 5' primer. The raw public reads went through TCRdb reprocessing: fastp at Q25, MiXCR clone calling, in-frame beta chains kept. Under each unique CDR3 protein, matching rows form one entry showing the most common genes and DNA. The sample table shows about 800,000 distinct CDR3 sequences, and around 45% are seen once. The ten largest account for about a sixth of the sample. Sequencing was performed on blood. The receptors shown here come from an elderly man in good health.

This clonotype was seen ten or more times. The V call is TRBV7-9, the J call TRBJ2-5; D remains unclear. Germline CDR1 reads SEHNR; CDR2 reads FQNEAQ (reference sequence). Trimming took off 1 base at V and 11 bases at J, with 11 bases between the two ends. The CDR3 consists of 12 residues. CDR3 protein: CASSLDGDKQYF. The CDR3 region has the DNA TGTGCCAGCAGCTTAGATGGCGATAAGCAGTACTTC. Together with reference TRBV7-9 and TRBJ2-5, the CDR3 gives the full variable domain: DTGVSQNPRHKITKRGQNVTFRCDPISEHNRLYWYRQTLGQGPEFLTYFQNEAQLEKSRLLSDRFSAERPKGSFSTLEIQRTEQGDSAMYLCASSLDGDKQYFGPGTRLLVL.

This clonotype has just a few counts. The rearrangement joins TRBV5-1 to TRBJ1-1; no definite D call. V lost 0 bases to trimming and J lost 3 bases, with 9 bases between them. This CDR3 contains 14 residues. CDR1 is SGHRS, CDR2 YFSETQ, per germline. The CDR3 nucleotides are TGCGCCAGCAGCTTGGATGGTAGGGACACTGAAGCTTTCTTT. Translating gives CASSLDGRDTEAFF.

The V and J genes are TRBV14 and TRBJ2-1; 8 positions agree with TRBD2. Matching the DNA end better, TRBJ2-7 makes the J call doubtful. The germline CDR1 and CDR2 sequences are SGHDN and FVKESK. CDR3 size: 16 residues. CDR3 loop: CASSRRGRAGDNEQYF. The CDR3 bases are TGTGCCAGCAGCCGAAGGGGACGAGCGGGAGACAATGAGCAGTACTTC.

This clonotype was detected a few times. In DNA form, the CDR3 reads TGTGCCAGCAGCTTGATGGTAGCGGGAGCCTACGAGCAGTACTTC. Protein: CASSLMVAGAYEQYF. V is TRBV5-6 and J is TRBJ2-7; 9 bases agree with TRBD2. With V trimmed by 1 base and J by 2 bases, 4 bases remained unmatched. The germline V gene encodes CDR1 SGHDT and CDR2 YYEEEE. The CDR3 loop spans 15 amino acids.

The count of this clonotype is one. The rearrangement links TRBV9 to TRBJ2-3, with D maybe TRBD2 (6 bases). CDR3 length: 16 residues. Trimming cost V 0 bases and J 4 bases, with 15 bases left between them. Germline-derived CDR1 and CDR2 are SGDLS and YYNGEE. The CDR3 DNA follows: TGTGCCAGCAGCGTAGTTGGAGGGCAGATGGCAGATACGCAGTATTTT. This translates into CASSVVGGQMADTQYF.

Regarding this clonotype: A much bigger clone sits one base away, suggesting this may be a read error. The genes are TRBV20-1 and TRBJ2-1; D is unresolved. CDR1 is DFQATT and CDR2 is SNEGSKA in the germline V gene (reference sequence). This CDR3 region has 13 residues. The DNA of the CDR3 is TGCAGTGTTAGAAGCCGTCGCGAGTATGAGCAGTTCTTC. Its protein is CSVRSRREYEQFF.

This chain joins TRBV7-2 and TRBJ2-7; tentatively, D is TRBD1 (6 bases). V was trimmed by 5 bases and J by 10 bases, leaving 21 bases between them. This CDR3 is 14 amino acids long. Germline V gene sequence: CDR1 SGHTA, CDR2 FQGNSA. The CDR3 DNA reads as TGTGCCAGCAGCACCTACAGGGATCAGGACCCCCAGTACTTC. Amino acid sequence: CASSTYRDQDPQYF.

This clonotype was counted a few times. V and J are TRBV5-1 and TRBJ2-7; perhaps TRBD2 as D (5 bases). Trimming removed 4 bases at V and 2 bases at J, with 10 bases between. The germline CDR1 and CDR2 sequences are SGHRS and YFSETQ. The CDR3 is 13 residues long. In DNA, the CDR3 is TGCGCCAGCAGCGTACCTAGCCCCTACGAGCAGTACTTC. This gives the protein CASSVPSPYEQYF.

To note about this clonotype: A much larger clone is a single base away; this may be a read error. The J gene is TRBJ2-7, the V gene TRBV14, with 7 nucleotides matching TRBD2. Germline V gene sequence: CDR1 SGHDN, CDR2 FVKESK. This CDR3 spans 15 amino acids. V lost 1 base to trimming and J lost 7 bases; unmatched junction nucleotides: 10. The CDR3 nucleotides are TGTGCCAGCAGCCAAGGGGGGAGGGCCTACAATGAGCAGTACTTC. Translating it yields CASSQGGRAYNEQYF.

This clonotype was seen at least ten times. The V and J genes are TRBV29-1 and TRBJ2-1, with TRBD2 identical over 8 bases. V shed 4 bases and J 4 bases; nucleotides not matched to a gene: 3. The germline gives CDR1 SQVTM, CDR2 ANQGSEA. This CDR3 contains 13 residues. DNA of the CDR3: TGCAGCGTTGGGAGCGGGAGTTACAATGAGCAGTTCTTC. It yields the protein CSVGSGSYNEQFF.

This clonotype has just a few counts. This chain connects TRBV7-2 to TRBJ2-7; the match to TRBD2 covers 7 bases. V gave up 8 bases and J gave up 3 bases; unmatched junction bases: 10. CDR3 length equals 14 residues. Germline CDR1 is SGHTA and CDR2 is FQGNSA. In DNA, the CDR3 is TGTGCCAGCGGAAAGGGAGGGACTGTCTACGAGCAGTACTTC. This translates into CASGKGGTVYEQYF.

The chain is built from TRBV20-1 and TRBJ2-5, with a tentative D call TRBD2 (6 bases). The tail of the sequence fits TRBJ2-7 better, so the J call may be wrong. The CDR3 covers 13 residues. CDR1 and CDR2 (germline): DFQATT, SNEGSKA (reference sequence). The CDR3: CSAPTSTSYEQYF. The DNA of the CDR3 is TGCAGTGCCCCAACTAGCACATCCTACGAGCAGTACTTC.

This clonotype has more than one count but fewer than ten. The CDR3 protein is CASRNALLGGTDTQYF. In DNA, the CDR3 is TGTGCCAGCAGGAACGCCCTTCTGGGCGGCACAGATACGCAGTATTTT. This chain connects TRBV28 to TRBJ2-3; D gene unclear. The CDR3 loop spans 16 amino acids. From germline, CDR1 is MDHEN and CDR2 SYDVKM. V shed 6 bases and J shed 1 base, with 17 bases lying between them.

The rearrangement uses TRBV28 and TRBJ2-3; possibly TRBD1 for D (5 bases). The CDR3 length is 18 residues. Germline lookup yields CDR1 MDHEN and CDR2 SYDVKM. V was pared by 10 bases and J by 6 bases, with 32 bases between. The chain's CDR3 is CATPWGCENISGADTQYF. Here the CDR3 DNA reads TGTGCCACCCCCTGGGGCTGTGAAAATATTAGTGGCGCCGATACGCAGTATTTT.

This clonotype was picked up a small number of times. DNA of the CDR3: TGTGCCAGCAGTTTCGAGTACACTGAAGCTTTCTTT. Encoded protein: CASSFEYTEAFF. The chain couples TRBV12-3 or TRBV12-4 to TRBJ1-1; D ambiguous. Trimming pared 3 bases from V and 3 bases from J, leaving 5 bases between. The CDR3 extends over 12 amino acids.

The table lists this clonotype with many counts. The chain carries TRBV6-6 and TRBJ2-1; the match to TRBD1 covers 8 bases. Trimming took 10 bases from V and 4 from J; bases not matched to a gene: 9. In germline, CDR1 is MNHNY, CDR2 SVGAGI (reference sequence). There are 14 residues in the CDR3. The CDR3 loop reads CATLPTGDYNEQFF. DNA of the CDR3: TGTGCCACCCTCCCGACAGGGGATTACAATGAGCAGTTCTTC.

This chain connects TRBV20-1 to TRBJ2-5; 10 bases agree with TRBD2. V trimming: 1 base; J trimming: 5 bases; junction bases outside the gene matches: 7. Per germline, CDR1 DFQATT and CDR2 SNEGSKA (reference sequence). This CDR3 is built from 15 residues. Written as DNA, the CDR3 is TGCAGTGCTAGAGGGGTAGCGGGAGGAGAGGAGACCCAGTACTTC. This gives the protein CSARGVAGGEETQYF.